This T cell receptor beta chain was obtained from a study of T cells and copy number aberrations in small-cell lung cancer (dated by TCRdb to the early 2020s). Study-level background: To relate T cell metrics to mutations and copy number aberrations, the same tumor regions underwent both TCR repertoire sequencing and whole-exome sequencing. Tumor TCR data existed for roughly 17 patients, and 14 to 15 patients had TCR data from both tumor tissue and normal tissue. Overall study results and their limits: The TCR repertoire was highly heterogeneous across regions: about 79.9-97.7% of clones were restricted to a single region, a lower overlap than in localized NSCLC. A negative correlation was found between higher copy number aberration burden and tumor T-cell density, richness and clonality. The study was limited by a small sample size because surgical resection is uncommon in small-cell lung cancer, and validation of the findings is required. All specimens were formalin-fixed paraffin-embedded tissue, which is known to introduce sequencing artifacts. Tumors had lower T-cell density, richness and clonality than adjacent lung tissue, though the difference in density was not significant.

Via the germline V gene, CDR1 is SGHRS and CDR2 YFSETQ. The junction carries 14 bases between V and J, which are trimmed by 4 bases and 7 bases respectively. Including the terminal cysteine and phenylalanine, the CDR3 comprises 14 residues. The sequence is cut down to CDR3 DNA, 42 bases in frame from base 1. The donors were limited-stage small-cell lung cancer patients whose surgical resection took place in Hangzhou, China, between about 2008 and 2021. Every donor underwent upfront surgery with no preoperative chemotherapy or radiotherapy, and no donor received immunotherapy either before or after surgery. In the sequenced cohort of approximately 18 patients, every patient was either a smoker or a heavy second-hand smoker. To represent spatial heterogeneity of the primary tumors, a grid approach was used to collect three regions from each tumor FFPE block. Tumor regions were macrodissected to enrich malignant cells, and only regions expected to yield at least 150 ng DNA were selected. The study used multi-region TCR-beta sequencing of resected limited-stage small-cell lung cancers together with tumor-adjacent lung tissue to characterize T cell repertoire heterogeneity. Genomic DNA was extracted from FFPE tissue using the AllPrep DNA/RNA FFPE Kit (Qiagen).

Using multiplexed V- and J-gene primers, the immunoSEQ hsTCRB Kit amplified TCR-beta CDR3 regions from genomic DNA. Unique DNA barcodes were added in a second PCR, and the samples were pooled together with one negative control and one positive control. Pooled TCR-beta libraries were sequenced on an Illumina MiSeq with a 150-cycle paired-end protocol. The authors processed their data as follows. Raw sequencing data were processed by Adaptive Biotechnologies into a report containing normalized, annotated TCR-beta repertoires. T-cell density was computed as TCR-beta templates normalized to usable DNA, which was estimated by amplifying housekeeping genes. Richness counted unique rearrangements, and clonality was defined as 1 minus Pielou's evenness. The Jaccard index, the Morisita overlap index, and the proportion of shared top-20 clonotypes were used to quantify intratumor TCR heterogeneity between regions. TCRdb took this table from immuneACCESS and kept in-frame rearrangements with V and J called. Such tables lack part of the clones; where checked against another copy, unresolved V genes explain under half of the gap, and the rest is unexplained. V and J calls and clone size are those listed in that table; D and trimming were worked out from the DNA. Here the sample has around 2,300 clones; about 80% occur a single time. In total, the top ten clones hold 9.5% of the sample.

Turning to this clone: This receptor's antigen is unknown. Base qualities are not at hand, and no much larger clone is one base apart.

Sequenced sample: tumor tissue. In this chain, TRBV5-1 is recombined with TRBJ1-4, with no D gene named confidently. The receptor was isolated from a man aged 55 to 69 with small cell lung cancer. DNA sequence: TGCGCCAGCAGCCCACAGAACTCTGGTGAAAAACTGTTTTTT. It translates as CASSPQNSGEKLFF.